This entry features one T cell receptor (beta chain) sequence. Its antigen is currently unknown. This entry belongs to a study of OX40 agonist ivuxolimab in advanced cancers. In the study overall: Each dose-escalation patient presented with hepatocellular carcinoma, melanoma, renal cell or head and neck cancer. It was permissible to have had prior anti-PD-1, anti-PD-L1 or anti-CTLA-4 therapy, and less than 45% had some.

This CDR3 region has 15 residues. Per germline, CDR1 SGDLS and CDR2 YYNGEE. Between the trimmed V and J ends, which lost 0 bases and 3 bases, there was a span of 10 bases. Study-level points and caveats: Near-lowest levels of clonal expansion characterized partial responders at 0.1-3.0 mg/kg.

TCRdb's copy holds only in-frame clones and misses some; the assay was immunoSEQ multiplex PCR. Counted here are about 86,000 clones, around nine tenths occurring once; the ten biggest clones make up roughly 1.4%. Blood draws occurred at baseline, cycle 4 day 1, and cycle 7 day 1. The TCR comes from an adult with an advanced solid tumor such as melanoma, head and neck, liver or kidney cancer. The genes are TRBV9 and TRBJ2-1; D not certain. The sequenced sample was CD4+ or CD8+ T cells sorted from blood, obtained in a trial of the OX40 agonist ivuxolimab. The CDR3 DNA sequence: TGTGCCAGCAGCGTAGGTTCCCAGGACTACAATGAGCAGTTCTTC. Residues: CASSVGSQDYNEQFF.